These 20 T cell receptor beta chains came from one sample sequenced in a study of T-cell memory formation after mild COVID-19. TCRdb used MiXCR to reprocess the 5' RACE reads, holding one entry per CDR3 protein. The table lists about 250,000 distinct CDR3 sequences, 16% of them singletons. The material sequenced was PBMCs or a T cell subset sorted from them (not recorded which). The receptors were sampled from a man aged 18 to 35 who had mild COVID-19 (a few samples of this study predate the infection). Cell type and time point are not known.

In DNA form, the CDR3 reads TGTGCCAGCAGCCAAACCCCCTCGGGGGATGGCTACACCTTC. This translates into CASSQTPSGDGYTF. The rearrangement uses TRBV7-3 and TRBJ1-2; perhaps TRBD1 as D (5 bases). Trimming removed 5 bases at V and 6 bases at J, with 16 bases between. Germline loops: CDR1 SGHTA, CDR2 FQGTGA. The CDR3 spans 14 residues.

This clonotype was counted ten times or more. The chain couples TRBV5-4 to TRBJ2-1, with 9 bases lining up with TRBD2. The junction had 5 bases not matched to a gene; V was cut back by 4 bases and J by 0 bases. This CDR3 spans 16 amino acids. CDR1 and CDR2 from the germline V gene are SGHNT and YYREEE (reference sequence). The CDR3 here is CASSLAGLYSYNEQFF. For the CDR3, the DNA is TGTGCCAGCAGCCTAGCGGGACTTTACTCCTACAATGAGCAGTTCTTC.

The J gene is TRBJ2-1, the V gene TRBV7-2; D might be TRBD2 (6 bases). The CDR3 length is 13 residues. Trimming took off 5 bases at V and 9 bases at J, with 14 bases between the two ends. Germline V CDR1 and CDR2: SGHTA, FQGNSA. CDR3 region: CASSLRLVGEQFF. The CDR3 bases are TGTGCCAGCAGCCTAAGACTAGTGGGTGAGCAGTTCTTC.

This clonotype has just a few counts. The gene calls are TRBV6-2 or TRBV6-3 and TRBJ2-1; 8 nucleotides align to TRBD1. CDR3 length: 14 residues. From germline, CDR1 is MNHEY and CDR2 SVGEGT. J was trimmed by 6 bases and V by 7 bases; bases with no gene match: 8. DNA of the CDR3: TGTGCCAGCAAGAGGATGGACAGGGTCAATGAGCAGTTCTTC. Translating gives CASKRMDRVNEQFF.

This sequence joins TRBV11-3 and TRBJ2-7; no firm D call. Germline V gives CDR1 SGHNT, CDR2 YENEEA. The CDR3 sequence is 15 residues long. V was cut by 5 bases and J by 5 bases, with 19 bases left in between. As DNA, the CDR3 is TGTGCCAGCAGCCCAAGCAGCTGGGCCGGAAACGAGCAGTACTTC. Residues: CASSPSSWAGNEQYF.

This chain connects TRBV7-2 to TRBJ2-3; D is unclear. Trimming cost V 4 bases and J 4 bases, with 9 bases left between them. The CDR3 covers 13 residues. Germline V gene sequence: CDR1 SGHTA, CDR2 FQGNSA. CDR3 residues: CASSSVGADTQYF. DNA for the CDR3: TGTGCCAGCAGCTCGGTGGGTGCAGATACGCAGTATTTT. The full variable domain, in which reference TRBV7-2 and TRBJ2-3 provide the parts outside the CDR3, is GAGVSQSPSNKVTEKGKDVELRCDPISGHTALYWYRQSLGQGLEFLIYFQGNSAPDKSGLPSDRFSAERTGGSVSTLTIQRTQQEDSAVYLCASSSVGADTQYFGPGTRLTVL.

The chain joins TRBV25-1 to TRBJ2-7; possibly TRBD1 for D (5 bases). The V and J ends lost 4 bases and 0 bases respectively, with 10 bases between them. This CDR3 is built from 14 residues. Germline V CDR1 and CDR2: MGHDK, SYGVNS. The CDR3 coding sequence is TGTGCCAGCAGTGCTTTAGACAGCTCCTACGAGCAGTACTTC. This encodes CASSALDSSYEQYF.

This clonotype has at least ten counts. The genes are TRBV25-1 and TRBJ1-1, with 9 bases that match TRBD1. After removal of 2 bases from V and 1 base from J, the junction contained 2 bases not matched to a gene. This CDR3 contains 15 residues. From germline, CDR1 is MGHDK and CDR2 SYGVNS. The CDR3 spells CASSEPGQGNTEAFF. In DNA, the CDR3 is TGTGCCAGCAGTGAACCGGGACAGGGGAACACTGAAGCTTTCTTT.

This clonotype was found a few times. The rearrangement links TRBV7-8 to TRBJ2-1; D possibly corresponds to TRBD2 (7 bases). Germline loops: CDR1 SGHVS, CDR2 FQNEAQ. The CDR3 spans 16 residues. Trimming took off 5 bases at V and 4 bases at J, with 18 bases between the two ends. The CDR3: CASSPVRGGPYNEQFF. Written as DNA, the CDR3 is TGTGCCAGCAGCCCCGTTCGCGGGGGCCCTTACAATGAGCAGTTCTTC.

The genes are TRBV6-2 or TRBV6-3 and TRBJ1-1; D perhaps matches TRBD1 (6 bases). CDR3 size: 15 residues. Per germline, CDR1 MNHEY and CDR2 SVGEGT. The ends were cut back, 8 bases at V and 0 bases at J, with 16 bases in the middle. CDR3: CASRRPGTLNTEAFF. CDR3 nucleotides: TGTGCCAGCCGTCGACCCGGGACATTGAACACTGAAGCTTTCTTT.

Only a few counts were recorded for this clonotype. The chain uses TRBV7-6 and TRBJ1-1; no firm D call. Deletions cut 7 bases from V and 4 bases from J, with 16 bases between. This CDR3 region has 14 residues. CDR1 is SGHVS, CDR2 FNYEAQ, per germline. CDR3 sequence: CASTRLLFGTEAFF. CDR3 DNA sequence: TGTGCCAGCACCCGACTCCTCTTTGGCACTGAAGCTTTCTTT. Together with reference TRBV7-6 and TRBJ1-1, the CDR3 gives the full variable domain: GAGVSQSPRYKVTKRGQDVALRCDPISGHVSLYWYRQALGQGPEFLTYFNYEAQQDKSGLPNDRFSAERPEGSISTLTIQRTEQRDSAMYRCASTRLLFGTEAFFGQGTRLTVV.

The CDR3 bases are TGTGCCAGCACCCGAGGGGGGGCCAACGTCCTGACTTTC. It codes for CASTRGGANVLTF. V gene TRBV6-5 combines with J gene TRBJ2-6; D is perhaps TRBD2 (5 bases). V was clipped by 7 bases and J by 4 bases, with 8 bases between them. The germline V gene has CDR1 MNHEY and CDR2 SVGAGI. The CDR3 consists of 13 residues.

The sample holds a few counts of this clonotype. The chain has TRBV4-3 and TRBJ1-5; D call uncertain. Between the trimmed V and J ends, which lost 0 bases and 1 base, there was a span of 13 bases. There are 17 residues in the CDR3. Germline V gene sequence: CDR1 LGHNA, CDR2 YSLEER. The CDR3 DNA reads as TGCGCCAGCAGCCAAGACTATCGGGGAGGGAGCAATCAGCCCCAGCATTTT. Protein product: CASSQDYRGGSNQPQHF.

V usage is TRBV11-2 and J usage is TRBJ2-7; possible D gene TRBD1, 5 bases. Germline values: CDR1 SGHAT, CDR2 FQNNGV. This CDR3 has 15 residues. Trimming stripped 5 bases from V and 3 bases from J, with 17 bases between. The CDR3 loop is CASSHTYQGNYEQYF. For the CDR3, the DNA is TGTGCCAGCAGCCACACATATCAGGGTAACTACGAGCAGTACTTC.

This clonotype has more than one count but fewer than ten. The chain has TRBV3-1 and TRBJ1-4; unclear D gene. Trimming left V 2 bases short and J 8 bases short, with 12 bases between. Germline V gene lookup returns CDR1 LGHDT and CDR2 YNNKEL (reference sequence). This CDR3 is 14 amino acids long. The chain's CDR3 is CASSQLSPGEKLFF. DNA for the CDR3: TGTGCCAGCAGCCAATTAAGTCCCGGGGAAAAACTGTTTTTT.

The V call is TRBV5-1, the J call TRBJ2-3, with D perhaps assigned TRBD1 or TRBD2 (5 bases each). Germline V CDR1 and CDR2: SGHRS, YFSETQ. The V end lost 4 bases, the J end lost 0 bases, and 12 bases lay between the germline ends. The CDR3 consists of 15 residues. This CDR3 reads CASSPGGISTDTQYF. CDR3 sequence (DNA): TGCGCCAGCAGCCCTGGGGGTATTAGCACAGATACGCAGTATTTT.

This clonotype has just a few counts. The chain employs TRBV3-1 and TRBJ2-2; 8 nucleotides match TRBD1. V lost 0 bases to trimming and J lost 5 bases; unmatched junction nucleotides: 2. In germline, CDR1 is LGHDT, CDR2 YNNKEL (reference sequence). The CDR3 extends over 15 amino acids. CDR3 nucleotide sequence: TGTGCCAGCAGCCAAGAACACAGGGGGACCGGGGAGCTGTTTTTT. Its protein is CASSQEHRGTGELFF.

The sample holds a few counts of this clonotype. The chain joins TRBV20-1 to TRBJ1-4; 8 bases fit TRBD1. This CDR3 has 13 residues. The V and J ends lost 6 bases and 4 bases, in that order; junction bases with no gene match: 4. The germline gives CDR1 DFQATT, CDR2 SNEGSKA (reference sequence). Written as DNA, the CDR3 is TGCAGTGCCGATGACAGGGGTAATGAAAAACTGTTTTTT. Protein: CSADDRGNEKLFF.

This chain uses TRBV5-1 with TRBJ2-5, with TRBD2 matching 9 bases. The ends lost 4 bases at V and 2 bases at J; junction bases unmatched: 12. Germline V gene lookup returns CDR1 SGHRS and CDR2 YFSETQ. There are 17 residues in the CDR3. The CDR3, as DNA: TGCGCCAGCAGCCGGGTAGCGGGGGCCCATTCTCAAGAGACCCAGTACTTC. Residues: CASSRVAGAHSQETQYF. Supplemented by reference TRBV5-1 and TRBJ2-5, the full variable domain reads KAGVTQTPRYLIKTRGQQVTLSCSPISGHRSVSWYQQTPGQGLQFLFEYFSETQRNKGNFPGRFSGRQFSNSRSEMNVSTLELGDSALYLCASSRVAGAHSQETQYFGPGTRLLVL.

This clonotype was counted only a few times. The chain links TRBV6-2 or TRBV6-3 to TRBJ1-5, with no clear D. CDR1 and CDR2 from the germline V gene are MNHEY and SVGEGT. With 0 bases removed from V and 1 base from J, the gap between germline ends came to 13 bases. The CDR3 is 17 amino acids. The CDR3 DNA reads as TGTGCCAGCAGTTACTCGGCCGGGCCCCTGAGCAATCAGCCCCAGCATTTT. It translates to CASSYSAGPLSNQPQHF.